This T cell receptor beta chain comes out of a study of CD8 T cells in Susac syndrome. RNA in amounts of 0.5 to 1 ug was reverse transcribed with random hexamers. Amplification of TCR beta CDR3 was carried out by immunoSEQ multiplex PCR, which covered 54 Vbeta and 13 Jbeta segments. TCRdb ran MiXCR on the immunoSEQ multiplex PCR reads and lists one entry per CDR3 protein. The sample holds a few hundred thousand distinct CDR3 sequences; over 90% are singletons and the top ten take about 0.08%. The study, taken as a whole, reports: Individuals included in the TCR sequencing and HLA analysis were acknowledged by the study to be relatively few in number.

Negative isolation yielded CD4+ and CD8+ T cells, and FACS enriched TEMRA cells. On this clonotype itself: As yet, its antigen is unknown.

The origin of this receptor is a human donor with multiple sclerosis. The material sequenced was CD4+ T cells from PBMCs.

CDR3 region: CASSIWQSNQPQHF. The DNA for the CDR3 is TGTGCCAGTAGTATATGGCAAAGCAATCAGCCCCAGCATTTT. The chain is built from TRBV19 and TRBJ1-5, with D hard to call. The CDR3 runs 14 residues. Trimming left V 2 bases short and J 1 base short, with 6 bases between. Per the germline V gene, CDR1 is LNHDA and CDR2 is SQIVND (reference sequence).